The 24 T cell receptor beta chains in this list originate from one sample, sequenced in a study of T-cell reconstitution after alpha-beta-depleted transplantation in children. Preparation of the TCRbeta library involved a method that used unique molecular identifiers. TCRdb itself ran the PCR reads through MiXCR, one entry per CDR3 protein. The data contain under 750,000 distinct CDR3 sequences, roughly 23% of them singletons. The source material was PBMCs, mostly from graft donor cells, sampled 360 days after TCRalphabeta/CD19-depleted stem cell transplant. These receptors were obtained from a boy under two years old who had a stem cell transplant for acute myeloid leukemia, so the T cells may come from the graft donor.

This clonotype occurred once. The chain combines TRBV20-1 with TRBJ1-1, with D maybe TRBD1 (5 bases). Per germline, CDR1 DFQATT and CDR2 SNEGSKA (reference sequence). The CDR3 is 14 residues long. Between the trimmed V and J ends, which lost 2 bases and 5 bases, there was a span of 15 bases. CDR3 nucleotide sequence: TGCAGTGCTAGAAAAACAGGCTCGGGAACTGAAGCTTTCTTT. Protein: CSARKTGSGTEAFF.

This clonotype has just a few counts. This chain links TRBV6-4 with TRBJ2-1; TRBD2 matches at 8 bases. Germline trimming cut 6 bases from V and 8 bases from J; bases unmatched to any gene: 3. The CDR3 contains 12 residues. Germline V lookup: CDR1 MRHNA, CDR2 SNTAGT. CDR3 sequence (DNA): TGTGCCAGCAGCGGGGGGGCCCATGAGCAGTTCTTC. Residues: CASSGGAHEQFF.

The chain couples TRBV20-1 to TRBJ2-7; TRBD1 agrees at 9 bases. The CDR3 has 18 residues. Germline assignment: CDR1 DFQATT and CDR2 SNEGSKA (reference sequence). J was trimmed by 4 bases and V by 2 bases; bases with no gene match: 18. CDR3 region: CSARNPPRTGASLYEQYV. The DNA of the CDR3 is TGCAGTGCTAGAAACCCCCCACGGACAGGGGCCTCCTTATACGAGCAGTACGTC.

This clonotype was seen a few times. V usage is TRBV5-5 and J usage is TRBJ2-7; possibly TRBD2 for D (6 bases). CDR1 is SGHKS, CDR2 YYEKEE, per germline (reference sequence). This CDR3 region has 15 residues. Trimming took off 3 bases at V and 2 bases at J, with 15 bases between the two ends. The CDR3 here is CASSWTRDWPYEQYF. The CDR3 bases are TGTGCCAGCAGCTGGACCCGGGACTGGCCCTACGAGCAGTACTTC.

The rearrangement uses TRBV6-1 and TRBJ1-2, with 9 bases aligning to TRBD1. The germline V gene has CDR1 MNHNS and CDR2 SASEGT. Trimming at V came to 6 bases and at J to 4 bases, leaving 3 bases not matched to a gene. This CDR3 contains 13 residues. The CDR3 sequence is CASRRDRAYGYTF. The CDR3 DNA reads as TGTGCCAGCAGGAGGGACAGGGCCTATGGCTACACCTTC.

This clonotype was recorded many times. This chain uses TRBV28 with TRBJ2-7; D is uncertain. V gave up 6 bases and J gave up 5 bases, with 17 bases separating them. The CDR3 has 14 residues. Per germline, CDR1 MDHEN and CDR2 SYDVKM. The CDR3 loop reads CASRNTDRSDEQYF. The CDR3 coding sequence is TGTGCCAGCAGGAATACGGACCGGTCCGACGAGCAGTACTTC.

This clonotype occurred a few times. The chain employs TRBV12-3 or TRBV12-4 and TRBJ2-1, with 10 bases identical to TRBD1. The CDR3 contains 15 residues. J was trimmed by 5 bases and V by 4 bases; bases with no gene match: 5. CDR3 coding DNA: TGTGCCAGCAGTTACCGGGACAGGGGTCACAATGAGCAGTTCTTC. Translating it yields CASSYRDRGHNEQFF.

This clonotype was recorded at least ten times. The chain uses TRBV20-1 and TRBJ2-2, with D perhaps given as TRBD1 or TRBD2 (5 bases each). Trimming shortened V by 6 bases and J by 0 bases, and 11 bases separated the two germline ends. This CDR3 contains 14 residues. The germline gives CDR1 DFQATT, CDR2 SNEGSKA (reference sequence). For the CDR3, the DNA is TGCAGTGCCGTCCCGGGGCCGAACACCGGGGAGCTGTTTTTT. The encoded protein is CSAVPGPNTGELFF.

The sample holds many counts of this clonotype. The CDR3 bases are TGCGCCAGCAGTTCGACAGGATTAAACTACGAGCAGTACTTC. This encodes CASSSTGLNYEQYF. The V gene is TRBV5-1, the J gene TRBJ2-7; a weak D match, TRBD1 (6 bases). With 5 bases removed from V and 3 bases from J, the gap between germline ends came to 15 bases. CDR3 size: 14 residues. The germline V gene encodes CDR1 SGHRS and CDR2 YFSETQ.

This clonotype was counted many times. The chain has TRBV12-3 or TRBV12-4 and TRBJ1-3, with D perhaps matching TRBD1 (6 bases). The CDR3 is 14 amino acids. V gave up 6 bases and J gave up 0 bases, with 9 bases separating them. The chain's CDR3 is CASRTGISGNTIYF. As DNA, the CDR3 is TGTGCCAGCAGAACAGGGATCTCTGGAAACACCATATATTTT.

This clonotype has just a few counts. This chain links TRBV29-1 with TRBJ2-3; TRBD2 aligns across 10 bases. CDR1 is SQVTM and CDR2 is ANQGSEA in the germline V gene. The junction had 11 bases not matched to a gene; V was cut back by 8 bases and J by 6 bases. The CDR3 loop spans 14 amino acids. CDR3 loop: CSSKRGGIADTQYF. CDR3 coding DNA: TGCAGCTCGAAGCGGGGGGGCATTGCCGATACGCAGTATTTT.

V and J are TRBV28 and TRBJ1-5, with TRBD1 as a possible D gene (6 bases). The V end was cut by 4 bases, the J end by 7 bases, with 11 bases between. Germline assignment: CDR1 MDHEN and CDR2 SYDVKM. This CDR3 has 13 amino acids. In DNA form, the CDR3 reads TGTGCCAGCAGTTACAGGGTTGGGCAGCCCCAGCATTTT. Protein sequence: CASSYRVGQPQHF.

Many counts were recorded for this clonotype. The chain employs TRBV29-1 and TRBJ2-3, with 11 bases fitting TRBD2. Germline CDR1 reads SQVTM; CDR2 reads ANQGSEA. J gave up 4 bases and V 6 bases, and 3 bases lay outside the gene matches. This CDR3 is built from 13 residues. CDR3 bases: TGCAGCGTCCAGACTAGCGGGGCAGATACGCAGTATTTT. Translating gives CSVQTSGADTQYF.

This clonotype was detected only a few times. The genes are TRBV7-3 and TRBJ2-1; 8 positions match TRBD2. Germline values: CDR1 SGHTA, CDR2 FQGTGA. Germline trimming cut 3 bases from V and 5 bases from J; bases unmatched to any gene: 6. The CDR3 covers 15 residues. The CDR3 sequence: CASSLDGGANNEQFF. The DNA for the CDR3 is TGTGCCAGCAGCTTGGACGGGGGGGCTAACAATGAGCAGTTCTTC. The complete variable domain, with remaining parts taken from reference TRBV7-3 and TRBJ2-1, reads GAGVSQTPSNKVTEKGKYVELRCDPISGHTALYWYRQSLGQGPEFLIYFQGTGAADDSGLPNDRFFAVRPEGSVSTLKIQRTERGDSAVYLCASSLDGGANNEQFFGPGTRLTVL.

The chain is built from TRBV12-3 or TRBV12-4 and TRBJ1-2; D is perhaps TRBD1 (5 bases). The CDR3 is made up of 15 amino acids. Trimming shortened V by 3 bases and J by 5 bases, and 16 bases separated the two germline ends. The CDR3 sequence: CASSLKGIPLYGYTF. DNA for the CDR3: TGTGCCAGCAGTTTGAAGGGGATTCCTTTATATGGCTACACCTTC.

This clonotype has a count of ten or more. V usage is TRBV29-1 and J usage is TRBJ1-4; D is ambiguous. This CDR3 contains 13 residues. Looked up from germline, CDR1 is SQVTM and CDR2 is ANQGSEA. The V and J ends lost 4 bases and 10 bases respectively, with 16 bases between them. CDR3 coding DNA: TGCAGCGTTGTCCGAGGGCCCAGTGGAAAACTGTTTTTT. This sequence encodes CSVVRGPSGKLFF.

In its sample, this clonotype was seen many times. The gene calls are TRBV5-1 and TRBJ2-2, with D perhaps matching TRBD1 (6 bases). Germline-derived CDR1 and CDR2 are SGHRS and YFSETQ. The CDR3 is made up of 14 amino acids. The ends were cut back, 0 bases at V and 5 bases at J, with 8 bases in the middle. CDR3 residues: CASSLEGQTGELFF. The CDR3 DNA reads TGCGCCAGCAGCTTGGAGGGACAAACCGGGGAGCTGTTTTTT.

Ten or more counts support this clonotype. The genes are TRBV13 and TRBJ2-5, with 7 positions matching TRBD2. V was clipped by 4 bases and J by 5 bases; unmatched bases: 4. Germline V lookup: CDR1 PRHDT, CDR2 FYEKMQ (reference sequence). The CDR3 extends over 13 amino acids. CDR3 region: CASSSGGGETQYF. DNA of the CDR3: TGTGCCAGCAGCTCGGGGGGAGGCGAGACCCAGTACTTC.

This clonotype was seen repeatedly, ten times or more. The rearrangement joins TRBV28 to TRBJ2-5; the match to TRBD1 covers 9 bases. CDR3 size: 16 residues. CDR1 and CDR2 from the germline V gene are MDHEN and SYDVKM. V shed 0 bases, J shed 3 bases, and the junction held 5 bases outside the gene matches. In nucleotides, the CDR3 is TGTGCCAGCAGTTTATGGAGGGACAGGGATGAAGAGACCCAGTACTTC. Translating gives CASSLWRDRDEETQYF.

This clonotype was seen a handful of times. The V gene is TRBV6-5, the J gene TRBJ1-1; TRBD1 might be the D (6 bases). The germline gives CDR1 MNHEY, CDR2 SVGAGI. Trimming stripped 6 bases from V and 5 bases from J, with 22 bases between. The CDR3 is 16 residues long. This CDR3 reads CASSPSSFGTTTEAFF. CDR3 DNA: TGTGCCAGCAGCCCCAGTTCATTCGGGACAACTACTGAAGCTTTCTTT.

This chain joins TRBV20-1 and TRBJ1-5, with a tentative D call TRBD1 (5 bases). The germline gives CDR1 DFQATT, CDR2 SNEGSKA (reference sequence). Trimming cost V 5 bases and J 2 bases, with 19 bases left between them. This CDR3 contains 16 residues. The chain's CDR3 is CSALALPGEGNQPQHF. CDR3 sequence (DNA): TGCAGTGCTTTAGCCCTCCCGGGGGAGGGCAATCAGCCCCAGCATTTT.

At least ten counts were recorded for this clonotype. V is TRBV28 and J is TRBJ2-5; tentatively, D is TRBD1 (6 bases). The CDR3 has 14 amino acids. The V gene lost 5 bases and the J gene lost 7 bases, with 17 bases spanning the gap. CDR1 and CDR2 from the germline V gene are MDHEN and SYDVKM. In nucleotides, the CDR3 is TGTGCCAGCAGTCAAGGGACACCCCTAGGGACCCAGTACTTC. Residues: CASSQGTPLGTQYF.

The CDR3 DNA reads TGTGCCATCAGACTAGCGGGGAGCTCCTACAATGAGCAGTTCTTC. Translating gives CAIRLAGSSYNEQFF. This chain links TRBV10-3 with TRBJ2-1; TRBD2 matches 10 bases. Trimming took 6 bases from V and 0 from J; bases not matched to a gene: 2. CDR1 is ENHRY and CDR2 is SYGVKD in the germline V gene. This CDR3 contains 15 residues.

The chain combines TRBV6-5 with TRBJ2-3; 8 nucleotides agree with TRBD2. V lost 1 base and J lost 7; bases outside the gene matches: 10. This CDR3 region has 16 residues. Germline CDR1 reads MNHEY; CDR2 reads SVGAGI. CDR3 sequence (DNA): TGTGCCAGCAGTTACTACCAGGCGGGGGGCAGGAATACGCAGTATTTT. Encoded protein: CASSYYQAGGRNTQYF.